A single sample gave rise to the 31 T cell receptor beta chains below, sequenced in a study of cytotoxic CD8 clonotypes in ibrutinib-treated CLL. Clones were read by immunoSEQ multiplex PCR, and TCRdb kept only the in-frame ones, dropping some. Of about 9,000 clones detected, 70% to 75% appear once; the ten largest clones hold about 39%. Specimen: PBMCs, collected before ibrutinib treatment. The receptors derive from a human donor with chronic lymphocytic leukemia.

The gene calls are TRBV28 and TRBJ1-2; the D is unclear. Trimming left V 6 bases short and J 0 bases short, with 8 bases between. CDR3 length: 13 amino acids. Germline V gene lookup returns CDR1 MDHEN and CDR2 SYDVKM. CDR3 sequence reads: CASRWQANYGYTF. The DNA for the CDR3 is TGTGCCAGCAGGTGGCAGGCTAACTATGGCTACACCTTC.

The V and J genes are TRBV28 and TRBJ1-1; D perhaps matches TRBD1 (6 bases). The CDR3 runs 14 residues. CDR1 is MDHEN, CDR2 SYDVKM, per germline. Trimming shortened V by 5 bases and J by 4 bases, and 14 bases separated the two germline ends. The CDR3 region is CASSRQGIGTEAFF. The CDR3, as DNA: TGTGCCAGCAGTCGTCAGGGGATAGGCACTGAAGCTTTCTTT.

The rearrangement links TRBV19 to TRBJ2-1; the match to TRBD2 covers 8 bases. This CDR3 has 14 amino acids. The V gene's germline CDR1 is LNHDA and CDR2 SQIVND (reference sequence). V gave up 0 bases and J gave up 12 bases; unmatched junction bases: 7. As DNA, the CDR3 is TGTGCCAGTAGTATAGATTGGACTAGCTTTGCGCAGTTCTTC. It codes for CASSIDWTSFAQFF.

This clone has a handful of counts. The chain combines TRBV2 with TRBJ1-6, with 7 bases that match TRBD1. The germline V gene has CDR1 SNHLY and CDR2 FYNNEI. Trimming removed 6 bases from V and 9 bases from J; junction bases left unmatched: 11. The CDR3 length is 15 residues. The CDR3 coding sequence is TGTGCCAGCAGCCCGGACAGGCCCAGAAGTTCACCCCTCCACTTT. Translated: CASSPDRPRSSPLHF.

This chain joins TRBV7-9 and TRBJ1-5; D uncertain. The CDR3 consists of 15 residues. V was cut by 0 bases and J by 5 bases, with 11 bases left in between. CDR1 is SEHNR and CDR2 is FQNEAQ in the germline V gene (reference sequence). For the CDR3, the DNA is TGTGCCAGCAGCTTAGCGGCACAGAGAGATCAGCCCCAGCATTTT. Amino acid sequence: CASSLAAQRDQPQHF.

The chain has TRBV11-2 and TRBJ2-2, with TRBD1 matching 7 bases. Looked up from germline, CDR1 is SGHAT and CDR2 is FQNNGV. Losses at the gene ends were 1 base for V and 0 bases for J; bases not matched to a gene: 5. The CDR3 length is 17 residues. The CDR3 DNA is TGTGCCAGCAGCTTAGGAGTCGGGACAGCGAACACCGGGGAGCTGTTTTTT. It codes for CASSLGVGTANTGELFF.

V gene TRBV11-1 combines with J gene TRBJ2-1; 10 nucleotides match TRBD2. CDR3 length: 15 residues. V shed 5 bases and J 8 bases; nucleotides not matched to a gene: 9. Germline values: CDR1 SGHAT, CDR2 FQDESV (reference sequence). The CDR3 DNA follows: TGTGCCAGCAGCCAAGCTAGCGGGAGTCGTCATGAGCAGTTCTTC. It codes for CASSQASGSRHEQFF.

The CDR3 nucleotides read TGTGCCAGCAGTCCTACGTGGGGGGCAGAGCAGCCCCAGCATTTT. It translates to CASSPTWGAEQPQHF. The rearrangement joins TRBV6-6 to TRBJ1-5; a weak D match, TRBD1 (6 bases). V lost 5 bases and J lost 7, with 18 bases in between. Germline V CDR1 and CDR2: MNHNY, SVGAGI (reference sequence). The CDR3 loop spans 15 amino acids.

The chain employs TRBV2 and TRBJ2-7; D perhaps matches TRBD1 (6 bases). The CDR3 is made up of 13 amino acids. CDR1 SNHLY and CDR2 FYNNEI come from the germline V gene. V was clipped by 7 bases and J by 2 bases, with 12 bases between them. CDR3 bases: TGTGCCAGCATGCAGGACAGAACCTACGAGCAGTACTTC. This codes for CASMQDRTYEQYF.

The chain joins TRBV28 to TRBJ1-1; D ambiguous. CDR1 and CDR2 (germline): MDHEN, SYDVKM. Trimming took 8 bases from V and 5 from J, leaving 15 bases between them. The CDR3 runs 13 residues. The CDR3 sequence: CASRRRFETEAFF. CDR3 DNA: TGTGCCAGCCGACGGAGATTTGAGACTGAAGCTTTCTTT.

V gene TRBV14 combines with J gene TRBJ2-5, with 7 bases lining up with TRBD1. The DNA matches TRBJ2-7 better at its end, which makes the J call doubtful. This CDR3 is 13 amino acids long. Per germline, CDR1 SGHDN and CDR2 FVKESK. For the CDR3, the DNA is TGTGCCACTTCCGGGACAGTGACCTACGAGCAGTACTTC. Encoded protein: CATSGTVTYEQYF.

The chain uses TRBV5-1 and TRBJ1-5; perhaps TRBD1 as D (5 bases). Germline CDR1 and CDR2: SGHRS and YFSETQ. The CDR3 covers 15 residues. The V gene lost 0 bases and the J gene lost 0 bases, with 7 bases spanning the gap. The CDR3 DNA sequence: TGCGCCAGCAGCTTGGGGGGGTCTAGCAATCAGCCCCAGCATTTT. It encodes CASSLGGSSNQPQHF.

V gene TRBV11-3 combines with J gene TRBJ1-5; perhaps TRBD1 as D (6 bases). V was cut by 5 bases and J by 3 bases, with 8 bases left in between. Germline CDR1 reads SGHNT; CDR2 reads YENEEA. The CDR3 length is 13 residues. The chain's CDR3 is CASSQGPNQPQHF. CDR3 DNA sequence: TGTGCCAGCAGCCAGGGGCCCAATCAGCCCCAGCATTTT.

This chain connects TRBV2 to TRBJ2-7, with 7 bases aligning to TRBD1. With 9 bases clipped from V and 0 bases from J, the junction kept 14 bases outside the gene matches. This CDR3 is built from 16 residues. Germline V gene lookup returns CDR1 SNHLY and CDR2 FYNNEI. The CDR3 loop is CASWTPGQPNSYEQYF. Here the CDR3 DNA reads TGTGCCAGTTGGACTCCGGGACAGCCGAACTCCTACGAGCAGTACTTC.

The chain employs TRBV28 and TRBJ2-7; D perhaps matches TRBD2 (6 bases). CDR1 and CDR2 (germline): MDHEN, SYDVKM. The CDR3 has 15 residues. V was cut by 1 base and J by 1 base, with 11 bases left in between. CDR3 nucleotide sequence: TGTGCCAGCAGTTTATCTAGCGCAGATTCCTACGAGCAGTACTTC. Its translation is CASSLSSADSYEQYF. The full variable domain, in which reference TRBV28 and TRBJ2-7 provide the parts outside the CDR3, is DVKVTQSSRYLVKRTGEKVFLECVQDMDHENMFWYRQDPGLGLRLIYFSYDVKMKEKGDIPEGYSVSREKKERFSLILESASTNQTSMYLCASSLSSADSYEQYFGPGTRLTVT.

This clone is classed as large. This chain connects TRBV29-1 to TRBJ1-1, with D possibly matching TRBD1 (6 bases). Looked up from germline, CDR1 is SQVTM and CDR2 is ANQGSEA. Trimming took off 7 bases at V and 3 bases at J, with 12 bases between the two ends. The CDR3 is 12 residues long. This CDR3 is CSGGHGDTEAFF. The CDR3 DNA is TGCAGCGGGGGACATGGAGACACTGAAGCTTTCTTT.

Comments on this clone: Within the sample, other DNA sequences also encode this same CDR3. The chain joins TRBV30 to TRBJ2-3; a weak D match, TRBD2 (5 bases). This CDR3 has 14 residues. V was shortened by 7 bases and J by 6 bases, with 20 bases between the two germline ends. In germline, CDR1 is GTSNPN, CDR2 SVGIG (reference sequence). CDR3 DNA sequence: TGTGCCTTTTCAGTATCGGGAACCACGGATACGCAGTATTTT. Translating gives CAFSVSGTTDTQYF.

The chain couples TRBV6-1 to TRBJ1-2; D gene ambiguous. V lost 8 bases and J 9 bases, leaving 10 bases between the germline ends. The CDR3 is 10 amino acids. Germline V lookup: CDR1 MNHNS, CDR2 SASEGT. The CDR3 region is CASVESSYTF. As DNA, the CDR3 is TGTGCCAGCGTGGAAAGCAGCTACACCTTC.

The V gene is TRBV27, the J gene TRBJ2-2, with 8 bases lining up with TRBD1. CDR3 size: 15 residues. J gave up 6 bases and V 6 bases, and 9 bases lay outside the gene matches. Germline loops: CDR1 MNHEY, CDR2 SMNVEV (reference sequence). CDR3 nucleotides: TGTGCCAGCAGCTACCGACAGGGGCAAGCCGGGGAGCTGTTTTTT. Translated, it gives CASSYRQGQAGELFF.

The chain recombines TRBV9 with TRBJ2-3; D uncertain. The CDR3 is 15 residues long. The germline CDR1 and CDR2 sequences are SGDLS and YYNGEE. Between the trimmed V and J ends, which lost 1 base and 2 bases, there was a span of 11 bases. The CDR3 DNA sequence: TGTGCCAGCAGCGTACTCCCCAGTTCCACAGATACGCAGTATTTT. This encodes CASSVLPSSTDTQYF.

CDR3 bases: TGTGCCAGCAGCATACTGACAGGGGCTGAAGAGACCCAGTACTTC. Amino acid sequence: CASSILTGAEETQYF. The chain is built from TRBV11-2 and TRBJ2-5; 8 positions match TRBD1. The CDR3 runs 15 residues. The germline V gene has CDR1 SGHAT and CDR2 FQNNGV. V shed 5 bases and J 3 bases; nucleotides not matched to a gene: 8.

The chain uses TRBV5-4 and TRBJ2-5, with D possibly TRBD1 on 5 matching bases. The CDR3 contains 14 residues. Germline-derived CDR1 and CDR2 are SGHNT and YYREEE (reference sequence). The V and J ends lost 3 bases and 2 bases respectively, with 11 bases between them. In nucleotides, the CDR3 is TGTGCCAGCAGCTCGACAGTTGATCAAGAGACCCAGTACTTC. It specifies CASSSTVDQETQYF.

CDR3 loop: CSVGYEYGELFF. The CDR3 bases are TGCAGCGTTGGGTACGAGTACGGGGAGCTGTTTTTT. The chain couples TRBV29-1 to TRBJ2-2, with D unclear. The V end was cut by 4 bases, the J end by 7 bases, with 10 bases between. CDR3 length equals 12 residues. CDR1 SQVTM and CDR2 ANQGSEA come from the germline V gene.

CDR3 amino acids: CASSHRDRNIQYF. For the CDR3, the DNA is TGCGCCAGCAGCCATCGGGATAGAAACATTCAGTACTTC. The V call is TRBV4-1, the J call TRBJ2-4, with a possible D match to TRBD2 (5 bases). The germline V and J ends were trimmed by 3 bases and 6 bases, with 9 bases remaining between them. Germline CDR1 MGHRA, CDR2 YSYEKL. This CDR3 is 13 amino acids long.

This clone was observed a few times. The chain uses TRBV19 and TRBJ1-5; no reliable D call. CDR3 length: 14 residues. The V and J ends lost 0 bases and 4 bases respectively, with 7 bases between them. The germline V gene encodes CDR1 LNHDA and CDR2 SQIVND (reference sequence). The DNA of the CDR3 is TGTGCCAGTAGTATAGAGCGGCTAAATCAGCCCCAGCATTTT. Translation gives CASSIERLNQPQHF. The whole variable domain, filled in from reference TRBV19 and TRBJ1-5, reads DGGITQSPKYLFRKEGQNVTLSCEQNLNHDAMYWYRQDPGQGLRLIYYSQIVNDFQKGDIAEGYSVSREKKESFPLTVTSAQKNPTAFYLCASSIERLNQPQHFGDGTRLSIL.

This clone was counted a single time. The chain carries TRBV29-1 and TRBJ2-7, with D possibly being TRBD2 (6 bases). The germline V gene encodes CDR1 SQVTM and CDR2 ANQGSEA. The length of the CDR3 is 12 residues. V was pared by 5 bases and J by 6 bases, with 14 bases between. The CDR3 DNA is TGCAGCGTTAGGGCGCGGCGGGGCGAGCAGTACTTC. Translation gives CSVRARRGEQYF.

This clone is labeled medium-sized. The rearrangement joins TRBV28 to TRBJ2-3; 16 positions agree with TRBD2. Germline V lookup: CDR1 MDHEN, CDR2 SYDVKM. V was clipped by 5 bases and J by 6 bases; unmatched bases: 14. There are 19 residues in the CDR3. The CDR3 DNA reads TGTGCCAGCAGTCCAAACCCGGGACTAGCGGGAGGGCCGTCTGATACGCAGTATTTT. This sequence encodes CASSPNPGLAGGPSDTQYF.

The chain has TRBV19 and TRBJ1-3, with TRBD1 as a possible D gene (5 bases). The germline V gene encodes CDR1 LNHDA and CDR2 SQIVND (reference sequence). The CDR3 has 14 residues. V was shortened by 4 bases and J by 1 base, with 8 bases between the two germline ends. CDR3 nucleotides: TGTGCCAGTAGTAGAGGGGCGTCTGGAAACACCATATATTTT. Protein: CASSRGASGNTIYF.

This rearrangement joins TRBV5-1 to TRBJ1-1; D gene uncertain. CDR1 SGHRS and CDR2 YFSETQ come from the germline V gene. There are 16 residues in the CDR3. V was shortened by 0 bases and J by 0 bases, with 12 bases between the two germline ends. CDR3 in amino acids: CASSLGAGSLNTEAFF. The DNA for the CDR3 is TGCGCCAGCAGCTTGGGAGCCGGGAGTCTGAACACTGAAGCTTTCTTT.

The J gene is TRBJ1-5, the V gene TRBV7-9; no firm D call. Deletions cut 5 bases from V and 0 bases from J, with 14 bases between. The CDR3 totals 16 residues. Germline lookup yields CDR1 SEHNR and CDR2 FQNEAQ (reference sequence). CDR3 region: CASSPLVQSSNQPQHF. The CDR3 DNA reads as TGTGCCAGCAGCCCCCTCGTCCAGAGTAGCAATCAGCCCCAGCATTTT.

V is TRBV7-9 and J is TRBJ1-1; no clear D. Germline-derived CDR1 and CDR2 are SEHNR and FQNEAQ (reference sequence). The CDR3 is 13 amino acids. Deletions cut 1 base from V and 0 bases from J, with 3 bases between. The CDR3 here is CASSLEVNTEAFF. CDR3 DNA sequence: TGTGCCAGCAGCTTAGAGGTGAACACTGAAGCTTTCTTT. Filled out from reference TRBV7-9 and TRBJ1-1, the complete variable domain reads DTGVSQNPRHKITKRGQNVTFRCDPISEHNRLYWYRQTLGQGPEFLTYFQNEAQLEKSRLLSDRFSAERPKGSFSTLEIQRTEQGDSAMYLCASSLEVNTEAFFGQGTRLTVV.